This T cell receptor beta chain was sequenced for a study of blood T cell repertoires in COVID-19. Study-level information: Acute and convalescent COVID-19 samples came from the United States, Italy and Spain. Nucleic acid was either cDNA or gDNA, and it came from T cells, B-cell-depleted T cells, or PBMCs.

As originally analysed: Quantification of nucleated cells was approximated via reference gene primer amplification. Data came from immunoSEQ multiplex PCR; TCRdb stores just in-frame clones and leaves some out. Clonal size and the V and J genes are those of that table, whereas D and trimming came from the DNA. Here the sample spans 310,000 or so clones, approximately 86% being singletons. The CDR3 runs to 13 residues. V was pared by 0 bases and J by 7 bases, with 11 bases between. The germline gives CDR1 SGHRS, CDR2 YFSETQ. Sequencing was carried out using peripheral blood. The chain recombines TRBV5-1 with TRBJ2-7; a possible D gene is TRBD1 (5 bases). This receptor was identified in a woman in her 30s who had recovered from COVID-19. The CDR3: CASSLGRAGEQYF. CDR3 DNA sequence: TGCGCCAGCAGCTTGGGCCGGGCAGGGGAGCAGTACTTC.